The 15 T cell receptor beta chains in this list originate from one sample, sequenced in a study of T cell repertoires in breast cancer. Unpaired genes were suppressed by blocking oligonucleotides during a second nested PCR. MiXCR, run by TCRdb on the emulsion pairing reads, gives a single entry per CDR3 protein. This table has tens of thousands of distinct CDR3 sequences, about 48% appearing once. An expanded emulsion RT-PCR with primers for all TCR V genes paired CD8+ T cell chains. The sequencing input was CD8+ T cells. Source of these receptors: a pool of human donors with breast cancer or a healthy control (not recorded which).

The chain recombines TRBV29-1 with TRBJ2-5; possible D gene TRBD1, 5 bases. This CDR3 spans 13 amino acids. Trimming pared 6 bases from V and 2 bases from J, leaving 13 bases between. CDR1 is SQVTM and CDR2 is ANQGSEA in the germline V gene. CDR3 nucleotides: TGCAGCGTACAAGAAGGGGCACAAGAGACCCAGTACTTC. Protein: CSVQEGAQETQYF.

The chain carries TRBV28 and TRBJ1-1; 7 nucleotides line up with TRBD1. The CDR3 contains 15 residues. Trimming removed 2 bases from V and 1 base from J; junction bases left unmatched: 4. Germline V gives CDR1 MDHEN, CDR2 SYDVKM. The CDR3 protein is CASSLRGQKNTEAFF. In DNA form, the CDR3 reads TGTGCCAGCAGTTTAAGGGGGCAGAAGAACACTGAAGCTTTCTTT.

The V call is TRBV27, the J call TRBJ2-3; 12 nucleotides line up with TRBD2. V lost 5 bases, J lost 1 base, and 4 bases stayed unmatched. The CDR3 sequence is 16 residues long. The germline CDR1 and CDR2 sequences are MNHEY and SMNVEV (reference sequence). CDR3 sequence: CASSHRTSGGTDTQYF. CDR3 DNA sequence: TGTGCCAGCAGTCATCGGACTAGCGGGGGCACAGATACGCAGTATTTT.

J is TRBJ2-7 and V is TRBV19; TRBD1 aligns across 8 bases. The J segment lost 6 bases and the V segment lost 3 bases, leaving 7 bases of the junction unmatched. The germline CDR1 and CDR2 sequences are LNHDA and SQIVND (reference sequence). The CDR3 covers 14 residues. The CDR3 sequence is CASSILVGQGEQYF. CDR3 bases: TGTGCCAGTAGTATCTTGGTCGGACAGGGCGAGCAGTACTTC.

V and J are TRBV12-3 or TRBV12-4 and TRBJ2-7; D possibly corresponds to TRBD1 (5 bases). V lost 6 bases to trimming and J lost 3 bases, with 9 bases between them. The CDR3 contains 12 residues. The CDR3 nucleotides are TGTGCCAGCAGCTGGGGCCGCTACGAGCAGTACTTC. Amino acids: CASSWGRYEQYF.

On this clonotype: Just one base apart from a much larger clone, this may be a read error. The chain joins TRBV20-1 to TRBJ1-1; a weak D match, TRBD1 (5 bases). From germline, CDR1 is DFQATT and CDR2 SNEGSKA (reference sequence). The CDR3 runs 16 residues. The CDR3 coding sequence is TGCAGTGCTCAGAGATTCGGGGGGGTTGAGGCCACTGAAGCTCTCTTT. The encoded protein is CSAQRFGGVEATEALF.

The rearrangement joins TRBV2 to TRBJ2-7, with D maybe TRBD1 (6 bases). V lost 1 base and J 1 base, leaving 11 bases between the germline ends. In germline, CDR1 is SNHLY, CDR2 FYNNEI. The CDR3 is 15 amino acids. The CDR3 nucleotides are TGTGCCAGCAGTGAAGGGACAGACCTTTCCTACGAGCAGTACTTC. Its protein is CASSEGTDLSYEQYF.

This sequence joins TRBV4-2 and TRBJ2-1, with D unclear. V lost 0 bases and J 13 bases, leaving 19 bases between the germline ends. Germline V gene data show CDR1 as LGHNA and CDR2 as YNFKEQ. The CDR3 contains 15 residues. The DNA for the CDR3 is TGTGCCAGCAGCCAAGAAGCCGCAGGTTCAGCCAGTCAGTTCTTC. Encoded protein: CASSQEAAGSASQFF.

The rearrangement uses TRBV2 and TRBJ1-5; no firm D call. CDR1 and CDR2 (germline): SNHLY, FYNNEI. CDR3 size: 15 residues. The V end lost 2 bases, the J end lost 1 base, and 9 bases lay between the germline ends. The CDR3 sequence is CASSERKQSNQPQHF. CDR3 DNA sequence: TGTGCCAGCAGTGAACGGAAGCAGAGCAATCAGCCCCAGCATTTT. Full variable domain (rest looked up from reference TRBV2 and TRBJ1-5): EPEVTQTPSHQVTQMGQEVILRCVPISNHLYFYWYRQILGQKVEFLVSFYNNEISEKSEIFDDQFSVERPDGSNFTLKIRSTKLEDSAMYFCASSERKQSNQPQHFGDGTRLSIL.

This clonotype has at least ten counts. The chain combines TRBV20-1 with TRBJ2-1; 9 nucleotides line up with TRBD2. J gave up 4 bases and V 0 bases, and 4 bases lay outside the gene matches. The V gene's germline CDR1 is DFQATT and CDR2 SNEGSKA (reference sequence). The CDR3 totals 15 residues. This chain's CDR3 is CSARDSREGYNEQFF. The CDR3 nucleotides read TGCAGTGCTAGAGATTCGCGGGAGGGGTACAATGAGCAGTTCTTC.

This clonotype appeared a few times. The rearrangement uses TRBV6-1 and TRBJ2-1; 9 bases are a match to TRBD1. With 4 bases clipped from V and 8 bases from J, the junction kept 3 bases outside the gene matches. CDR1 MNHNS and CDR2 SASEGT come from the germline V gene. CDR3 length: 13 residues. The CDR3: CASSAGTGYEQFF. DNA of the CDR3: TGTGCCAGCAGTGCCGGGACAGGGTATGAGCAGTTCTTC.

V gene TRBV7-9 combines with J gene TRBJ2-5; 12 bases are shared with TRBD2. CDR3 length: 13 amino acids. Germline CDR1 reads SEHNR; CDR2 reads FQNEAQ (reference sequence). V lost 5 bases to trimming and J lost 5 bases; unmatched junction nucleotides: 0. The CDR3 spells CASSGLAGETQYF. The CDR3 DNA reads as TGTGCCAGCAGCGGACTAGCGGGGGAGACCCAGTACTTC.

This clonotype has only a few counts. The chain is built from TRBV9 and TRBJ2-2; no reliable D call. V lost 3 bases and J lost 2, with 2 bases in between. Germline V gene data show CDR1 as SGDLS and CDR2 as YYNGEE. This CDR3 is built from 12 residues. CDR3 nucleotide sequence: TGTGCCAGCAGCGAAAACACCGGGGAGCTGTTTTTT. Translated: CASSENTGELFF.

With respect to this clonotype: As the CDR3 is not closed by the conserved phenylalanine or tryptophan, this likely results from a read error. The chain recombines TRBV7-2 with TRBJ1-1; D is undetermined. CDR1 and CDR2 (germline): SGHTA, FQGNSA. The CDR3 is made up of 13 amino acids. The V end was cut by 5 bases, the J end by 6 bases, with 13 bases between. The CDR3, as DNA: TGTGCCAGCAGCCTTTTAATGGGCGCTGAAGCTTTCTCT. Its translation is CASSLLMGAEAFS.

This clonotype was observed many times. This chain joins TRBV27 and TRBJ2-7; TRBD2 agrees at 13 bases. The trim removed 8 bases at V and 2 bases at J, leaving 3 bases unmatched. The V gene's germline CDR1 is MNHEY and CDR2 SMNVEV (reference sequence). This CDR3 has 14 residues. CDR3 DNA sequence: TGTGCCAGCGGACTAGCGGGAGACCCCTACGAGCAGTACTTC. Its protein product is CASGLAGDPYEQYF.